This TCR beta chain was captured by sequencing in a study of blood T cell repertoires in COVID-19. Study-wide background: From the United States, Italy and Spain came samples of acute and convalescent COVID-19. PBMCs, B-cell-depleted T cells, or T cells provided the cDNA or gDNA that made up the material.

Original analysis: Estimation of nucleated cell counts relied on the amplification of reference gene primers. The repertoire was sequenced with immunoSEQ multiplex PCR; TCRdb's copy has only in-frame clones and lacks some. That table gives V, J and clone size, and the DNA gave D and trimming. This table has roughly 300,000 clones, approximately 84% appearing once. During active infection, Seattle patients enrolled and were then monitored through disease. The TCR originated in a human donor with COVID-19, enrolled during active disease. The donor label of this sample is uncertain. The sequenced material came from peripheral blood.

Here the CDR3 reads CASLKQVPSGANVLTF. The DNA for the CDR3 is TGTGCCAGTCTCAAGCAGGTACCCTCTGGGGCCAACGTCCTGACTTTC. The chain is built from TRBV19 and TRBJ2-6; D remains ambiguous. CDR1 is LNHDA, CDR2 SQIVND, per germline (reference sequence). V was trimmed by 8 bases and J by 0 bases, leaving 14 bases between them. The CDR3 has 16 amino acids.